The 9 T cell receptor beta chains below were found in one sample sequenced in a study of PD-1 blockade in classical Hodgkin lymphoma (dated by TCRdb to between 2020 and 2021). Per the publication, the time point label means: cycle 4 day 1 (C4D1), after 5 to 7 weeks of nivolumab. Every trial patient had relapsed after autologous stem cell transplantation, and cohorts A, B and C differed in prior brentuximab vedotin exposure. The protocol used for the library was the immunoSEQ multiplex PCR assay. TCRdb stores this immuneACCESS table with in-frame sequences only. Part of the clones is absent; in the studies checked, under half of the shortfall reflects unresolved V genes, and no reason is known for the rest. This sample gives some 96,000 clones in total; 90% to 95% of them show up just once. The ten largest account for just under 2% of the sample. This specimen consisted of peripheral blood mononuclear cells (PBMCs), obtained before the fourth cycle of nivolumab. The receptors come from a human donor with classical Hodgkin lymphoma.

The J gene is TRBJ2-1, the V gene TRBV30; the D is unclear. Germline values: CDR1 GTSNPN, CDR2 SVGIG (reference sequence). This CDR3 region has 11 residues. V was clipped by 4 bases and J by 4 bases, with 5 bases between them. The CDR3 sequence: CAWNRYNEQFF. The CDR3 nucleotides read TGTGCCTGGAACCGTTACAATGAGCAGTTCTTC.

This clone was found once. The chain couples TRBV5-1 to TRBJ2-7, with 10 bases matching TRBD1. With 4 bases clipped from V and 7 bases from J, the junction kept 8 bases outside the gene matches. Germline CDR1 SGHRS, CDR2 YFSETQ. The CDR3 is 14 amino acids. Written as DNA, the CDR3 is TGCGCCAGCAGCACCCGGGACAGGGGCTCGGAGCAGTACTTC. Translation: CASSTRDRGSEQYF.

V usage is TRBV5-4 and J usage is TRBJ2-2; possibly TRBD2 for D (6 bases). Germline loops: CDR1 SGHNT, CDR2 YYREEE (reference sequence). Trimming took off 2 bases at V and 1 base at J, with 9 bases between the two ends. The CDR3 runs 15 residues. The DNA of the CDR3 is TGTGCCAGCAGCTTTAGCGGCCTGAACACCGGGGAGCTGTTTTTT. It is translated as CASSFSGLNTGELFF.

The V gene is TRBV4-2, the J gene TRBJ2-5; D remains unclear. The ends were cut back, 1 base at V and 5 bases at J, with 11 bases in the middle. Germline values: CDR1 LGHNA, CDR2 YNFKEQ. The CDR3 totals 14 residues. The CDR3 nucleotides read TGTGCCAGCAGCCAAGGGGTGGTGAGGGAGACCCAGTACTTC. It translates to CASSQGVVRETQYF.

This chain connects TRBV10-3 to TRBJ1-1; D gene unclear. CDR3 length: 11 amino acids. Trimming took 9 bases from V and 1 from J, leaving 6 bases between them. CDR1 is ENHRY and CDR2 is SYGVKD in the germline V gene. CDR3 DNA: TGTGCCATTTCAGGGAACACTGAAGCTTTCTTT. It yields the protein CAISGNTEAFF.

The chain is built from TRBV2 and TRBJ2-5; 8 nucleotides agree with TRBD1. CDR3 size: 14 residues. Trimming cost V 8 bases and J 2 bases; bases outside gene matches: 7. Germline V lookup: CDR1 SNHLY, CDR2 FYNNEI. This CDR3 reads CASGRTGWQETQYF. In nucleotides, the CDR3 is TGTGCCAGCGGGAGGACAGGGTGGCAAGAGACCCAGTACTTC.

This clone occurred once. At one of its ends the junction is not consistent with the germline gene, which may arise from a read error. The chain carries TRBV7-7 and TRBJ2-7; D is undetermined. There are 14 residues in the CDR3. Per the germline V gene, CDR1 is SSHAT and CDR2 is FNYEAQ (reference sequence). The CDR3 DNA sequence: TGTGCTAGCAGCTTGAGTGACCTAAGCTACGAGCAGTACTTC. This encodes CASSLSDLSYEQYF.

A note on this clone: At one end the junction does not follow the germline gene, possibly because of a read error. The V call is TRBV25-1, the J call TRBJ1-1; perhaps TRBD1 as D (6 bases). CDR3 length: 11 amino acids. CDR1 MGHDK and CDR2 SYGVNS come from the germline V gene. In DNA, the CDR3 is TGTGCTAGCACCAGGGGCACTGAAGCTTTCTTT. It codes for CASTRGTEAFF.

The CDR3 spells CASSRGLAGLVYEQYF. CDR3 bases: TGTGCCAGCAGCCGGGGACTAGCGGGATTAGTCTACGAGCAGTACTTC. This chain uses TRBV28 with TRBJ2-7, with 13 bases aligning to TRBD2. The J segment lost 3 bases and the V segment lost 6 bases, leaving 8 bases of the junction unmatched. Germline V gives CDR1 MDHEN, CDR2 SYDVKM. The CDR3 is 16 residues long.